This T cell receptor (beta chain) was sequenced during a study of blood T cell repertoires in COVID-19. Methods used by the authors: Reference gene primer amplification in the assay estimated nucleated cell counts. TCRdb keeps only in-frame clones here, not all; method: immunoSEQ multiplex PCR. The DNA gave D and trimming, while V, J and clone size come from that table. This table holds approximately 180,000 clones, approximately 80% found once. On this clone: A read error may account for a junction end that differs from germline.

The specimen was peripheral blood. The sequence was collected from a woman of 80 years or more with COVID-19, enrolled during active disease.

The CDR3 nucleotides read TGTGCCAGCAGTACGGGACTAGCGGGAGGGTCTGGGGCCAACGCCCTGACTTTC. Its translation is CASSTGLAGGSGANALTF. This rearrangement joins TRBV28 to TRBJ2-6, with 16 bases lining up with TRBD2. The germline CDR1 and CDR2 sequences are MDHEN and SYDVKM. CDR3 length: 18 amino acids.